This paragraph reports one TCR beta chain. The sample originates from a study of technical replicates of blood from a few donors. TCRdb keeps only in-frame clones here, not all; method: immunoSEQ multiplex PCR. Of fewer than 70,000 clones in the sample, about 86% were seen once. The trim removed 2 bases at V and 3 bases at J, leaving 7 bases unmatched. CDR3 length: 15 amino acids. Germline V gene lookup returns CDR1 SGHTA and CDR2 FQGNSA. The rearrangement uses TRBV7-2 and TRBJ2-7; 7 bases are a match to TRBD2. This TCR derives from a human donor in good health. Some clones in this sample may be carry-over from other donors' samples. The sample comprised PBMCs. This chain's CDR3 is CASSLMREQGYEQYF. Written as DNA, the CDR3 is TGTGCCAGCAGCTTAATGCGGGAGCAGGGCTACGAGCAGTACTTC.